This TCR beta chain was sequenced for a study of identical twins. Study-wide results and limits: Cross-sectional statistical analysis, not tracking of the same donors, underpinned the conclusions. The more abundant beta clonotypes in cord blood had fewer insertions, and memory repertoires did not show this. For out-of-frame alpha sequences shared by twins, low generation probability was in excess.

TCRdb ran MiXCR on the 5' RACE reads and lists one entry per CDR3 protein. Among under 800,000 distinct CDR3 sequences listed, around 21% were seen once. With respect to this clonotype: The antigen remains undetermined.

The CDR3 runs to 12 residues. After removal of 6 bases from V and 8 bases from J, the junction contained 2 bases not matched to a gene. Germline V gene data show CDR1 as SNHLY and CDR2 as FYNNEI. These same data were also listed under a study on T cells expressing NK-cell markers. As reported in that work: Eight donors were sequenced, seven testing HCMV-seropositive and one testing seronegative.

The chain links TRBV2 to TRBJ2-1; 9 nucleotides agree with TRBD2. The specimen was PBMCs. The source of this sequence is a woman aged 18 to 35 in good health. This chain's CDR3 is CASRRLADEQFF. The CDR3 DNA sequence: TGTGCCAGCAGGCGACTAGCGGATGAGCAGTTCTTC.